This TCR beta chain was found in a study of shared clonotypes between healthy human individuals. As for the study in general: Researchers assigned three CD4 naive, three CD4 memory, two CD8 naive and one CD8 memory plate to each donor.

In the naive CD8 group, cells lacked CD45RO and were positively selected for CCR7, so terminally differentiated effector memory CD45RA+ cells were left out. Only in-frame clones appear in the TCRdb table, and some are missing; sequencing was by immunoSEQ multiplex PCR. The repertoire holds millions of clones, with just over 90% as singletons. Details on this clone: Its antigen remains unknown.

Findings and limits, study-wide: Memory subsets generally showed lower estimated richness than naive subsets. The four-donor shared clonotypes exceeded non-shared clonotypes in generation probability, with non-shared ones scoring lower.

The source is a young man in good health. Some clones in this sample may be carry-over from other donors' samples. Sequenced material: naive CD8+ T cells from PBMCs.

CDR3 DNA sequence: TGTGCCTGGATGGGGGGGCTGGGGCCTGGAAACACCATATATTTT. It is translated as CAWMGGLGPGNTIYF. The chain recombines TRBV30 with TRBJ1-3, with D tentatively TRBD1 (6 bases). Looked up from germline, CDR1 is GTSNPN and CDR2 is SVGIG (reference sequence). The CDR3 has 15 residues. V was shortened by 4 bases and J by 2 bases, with 15 bases between the two germline ends.